A selection of T cell receptor beta chains follows, all from one sample in a study of blood T cell repertoires in COVID-19. Assay used: immunoSEQ multiplex PCR; TCRdb lists only in-frame clones, some missing. The sample lists around 310,000 clones, around 90% seen once, with under 1.1% in the top ten. Sequenced sample: peripheral blood. Receptor source: a woman aged 40-49 years with COVID-19, enrolled during active disease. CDR3s include the opening cysteine and the closing phenylalanine or tryptophan. The D gene is left open where the match is weak. Rows give clone size only sometimes, using once, few, many, or a class for an expanded clone.

D gene: -
J gene: TRBJ2-7
clone size: -
V gene: TRBV5-1
CDR3 DNA: TGCGCCAGCAGCTTGGAGGTAAACCGTGCCGGGTACGAGCAGTACTTC
CDR3 protein: CASSLEVNRAGYEQYF

D gene: -
J gene: TRBJ1-1
clone size: -
V gene: TRBV5-4
CDR3 DNA: TGTGCCAGCAGCTTACGGGGACTCTCGAACACTGAAGCTTTCTTT
CDR3 protein: CASSLRGLSNTEAFF

D gene: -
J gene: TRBJ2-5
clone size: -
V gene: TRBV29-1
CDR3 DNA: TGCAGCGTTTATAGTTGGGGCTCACCCCAAGAGACCCAGTACTTC
CDR3 protein: CSVYSWGSPQETQYF

D gene: -
J gene: TRBJ1-2
clone size: once
V gene: TRBV6-6
CDR3 DNA: TGTGCCAGCAGTTACTCAGAGGGTGGCTACACCTTC
CDR3 protein: CASSYSEGGYTF

D gene: TRBD1
J gene: TRBJ1-1
clone size: few
V gene: TRBV12-3/TRBV12-4
CDR3 DNA: TGTGCCATCTCGGGACAGGCTAACACTGAAGCTTTCTTT
CDR3 protein: CAISGQANTEAFF

D gene: -
J gene: TRBJ1-2
clone size: -
V gene: TRBV28
CDR3 DNA: TGTGCCAGCGAATCAGGTGGACAGTACTATGGCTACACCTTC
CDR3 protein: CASESGGQYYGYTF

D gene: -
J gene: TRBJ2-7
clone size: -
V gene: TRBV27
CDR3 DNA: TGTGCCAGCAGGACACAGGCGTATCCCTACGAGCAGTACTTC
CDR3 protein: CASRTQAYPYEQYF

D gene: TRBD1
J gene: TRBJ1-5
clone size: -
V gene: TRBV28
CDR3 DNA: TGTGCCAGCAATATGAGGGGGCAAGGCAATCAGCCCCAGCATTTT
CDR3 protein: CASNMRGQGNQPQHF

D gene: -
J gene: TRBJ1-2
clone size: -
V gene: TRBV7-2
CDR3 DNA: TGTGCCTTACGGAGGGTGGGGCAAACTATTAACTATGGCTACACCTTC
CDR3 protein: CALRRVGQTINYGYTF

D gene: -
J gene: TRBJ2-5
clone size: few
V gene: TRBV15
CDR3 DNA: TGTGCCACCAGCAGACCCCGGGTGCGGGAAGAGACCCAGTACTTC
CDR3 protein: CATSRPRVREETQYF

D gene: -
J gene: TRBJ1-6
clone size: -
V gene: TRBV28
CDR3 DNA: TGTGCCAGCAGTTTAGTCAGGGCAAAGCAACATAATTCACCCCTCCACTTT
CDR3 protein: CASSLVRAKQHNSPLHF

D gene: -
J gene: TRBJ2-3
clone size: -
V gene: TRBV11-2
CDR3 DNA: TGTGCCAGCAGCTTAGATCAAAAAACAGATACGCAGTATTTT
CDR3 protein: CASSLDQKTDTQYF

D gene: TRBD1
J gene: TRBJ1-4
clone size: once
V gene: TRBV7-2
CDR3 DNA: TGTGCCAGCAGCCCCTCCGGGACAGCTAGGGAAAAACTGTTTTTT
CDR3 protein: CASSPSGTAREKLFF

D gene: TRBD1
J gene: TRBJ2-7
clone size: -
V gene: TRBV2
CDR3 DNA: TGTGCCAGCTCGGGACAGGGCTACGAGCAGTACTTC
CDR3 protein: CASSGQGYEQYF

D gene: TRBD1
J gene: TRBJ2-7
clone size: -
V gene: TRBV15
CDR3 DNA: TGTGCCACCAGCCACGGGGACAGGGCCTACGAGCAGTACTTC
CDR3 protein: CATSHGDRAYEQYF

D gene: -
J gene: TRBJ2-1
clone size: -
V gene: TRBV3-1/TRBV3-2
CDR3 DNA: TGTGCCAGCAGCCAAGCCGGGACTCCTTCAATGAAGCAGTTCTTC
CDR3 protein: CASSQAGTPSMKQFF

D gene: TRBD2
J gene: TRBJ2-1
clone size: once
V gene: TRBV28
CDR3 DNA: TGTGCCAGCAGGACAGCGGGGGTCTACTACAATGAGCAGTTCTTC
CDR3 protein: CASRTAGVYYNEQFF

D gene: -
J gene: TRBJ2-2
clone size: -
V gene: TRBV30
CDR3 DNA: TGTGCCTGGAGTGACATCGGGGGAGGCACCGGGGAGCTGTTTTTT
CDR3 protein: CAWSDIGGGTGELFF

D gene: TRBD1
J gene: TRBJ2-7
clone size: -
V gene: TRBV18
CDR3 DNA: TGTGCCAGCTCACCACGGGACAGCTACGAGCAGTACTTC
CDR3 protein: CASSPRDSYEQYF

D gene: TRBD2
J gene: TRBJ2-3
clone size: -
V gene: TRBV5-4
CDR3 DNA: TGTGCCAGCAGCCCCCGACTAGCGGGAGGGCCAGATACGCAGTATTTT
CDR3 protein: CASSPRLAGGPDTQYF

D gene: -
J gene: TRBJ1-5
clone size: -
V gene: TRBV12-3/TRBV12-4
CDR3 DNA: TGTGCCAGCAGTCGCACAAATCAGCCCCAGCATTTT
CDR3 protein: CASSRTNQPQHF

D gene: TRBD1
J gene: TRBJ2-7
clone size: -
V gene: TRBV24-1
CDR3 DNA: TGTGCCACCAGTGACCCAGGACAGGGATACGAGCAGTACTTC
CDR3 protein: CATSDPGQGYEQYF

D gene: -
J gene: TRBJ1-3
clone size: once
V gene: TRBV19
CDR3 DNA: TGTGCCAGTAGTATTCAGTCCCCGTTGGGAAACACCATATATTTT
CDR3 protein: CASSIQSPLGNTIYF

D gene: TRBD1
J gene: TRBJ1-6
clone size: -
V gene: TRBV2
CDR3 DNA: TGTGCCAGAGGACAGGGGAGGGATTCACCCCTCCACTTT
CDR3 protein: CARGQGRDSPLHF

D gene: TRBD1
J gene: TRBJ1-1
clone size: once
V gene: TRBV6-5
CDR3 DNA: TGTGCCAGCAGACTCGAGGGACAGCCGAACACTGAAGCTTTCTTT
CDR3 protein: CASRLEGQPNTEAFF

D gene: TRBD1
J gene: TRBJ1-6
clone size: -
V gene: TRBV28
CDR3 DNA: TGTGCCAGCAGCTGGGACAGGGGGCGTGTTTCACCCCTCCACTTT
CDR3 protein: CASSWDRGRVSPLHF

D gene: TRBD2
J gene: TRBJ2-1
clone size: -
V gene: TRBV27
CDR3 DNA: TGTGCCAGCAGTTTGCGGGGGGCGAGCTACAATGAGCAGTTCTTC
CDR3 protein: CASSLRGASYNEQFF

D gene: TRBD2
J gene: TRBJ2-5
clone size: -
V gene: TRBV6-5
CDR3 DNA: TGTGCCAGCCTGACGGGGGGGCTCCAAGAGACCCAGTACTTC
CDR3 protein: CASLTGGLQETQYF

D gene: -
J gene: TRBJ2-2
clone size: -
V gene: TRBV2
CDR3 DNA: TGTGCCAGCAGGGAGGTAGGGACAGGGGAGCTGTTTTTT
CDR3 protein: CASREVGTGELFF

D gene: -
J gene: TRBJ1-1
clone size: -
V gene: TRBV7-9
CDR3 DNA: TGTGCCAGCAGCTTAGATTTGGGGGGATCCACTGAAGCTTTCTTT
CDR3 protein: CASSLDLGGSTEAFF

D gene: TRBD1
J gene: TRBJ1-1
clone size: -
V gene: TRBV4-1
CDR3 DNA: TGCGCCAGCAGCCAAGATGCGGGGACAGGGAGAAGGGCTTTCTTT
CDR3 protein: CASSQDAGTGRRAFF